This T cell receptor beta chain was captured by sequencing in a study of OX40 agonist ivuxolimab in advanced cancers. About the research overall: Cancers in dose escalation were hepatocellular, melanoma, renal cell and head and neck. The eligibility criteria allowed prior anti-PD-1, anti-PD-L1 or anti-CTLA-4 therapy, and about 40% had some. Broader study findings: Averaged across samples, CD8+ T cells carried more expanded clones than CD4+ did. Still undetermined is the antigen specificity of the expanded peripheral T cells.

Only in-frame clones appear in the TCRdb table, and some are missing; sequencing was by immunoSEQ multiplex PCR. The table has 60,000 to 85,000 clones, about nine tenths seen once. V lost 4 bases and J lost 7, with 16 bases in between. CDR1 and CDR2 (germline): SNHLY, FYNNEI. This CDR3 is built from 14 residues. A note on this clone: Its cognate antigen is unknown.

The chain employs TRBV2 and TRBJ1-2; D is unresolved. The input for sequencing was CD4+ or CD8+ T cells sorted from blood, taken in a trial of the OX40 agonist ivuxolimab. The receptor was isolated from an adult with an advanced solid tumor such as melanoma, head and neck, liver or kidney cancer. CDR3 residues: CASSAAGSHSGYTF. The CDR3, as DNA: TGTGCCAGCAGTGCTGCTGGCTCGCACTCTGGCTACACCTTC.